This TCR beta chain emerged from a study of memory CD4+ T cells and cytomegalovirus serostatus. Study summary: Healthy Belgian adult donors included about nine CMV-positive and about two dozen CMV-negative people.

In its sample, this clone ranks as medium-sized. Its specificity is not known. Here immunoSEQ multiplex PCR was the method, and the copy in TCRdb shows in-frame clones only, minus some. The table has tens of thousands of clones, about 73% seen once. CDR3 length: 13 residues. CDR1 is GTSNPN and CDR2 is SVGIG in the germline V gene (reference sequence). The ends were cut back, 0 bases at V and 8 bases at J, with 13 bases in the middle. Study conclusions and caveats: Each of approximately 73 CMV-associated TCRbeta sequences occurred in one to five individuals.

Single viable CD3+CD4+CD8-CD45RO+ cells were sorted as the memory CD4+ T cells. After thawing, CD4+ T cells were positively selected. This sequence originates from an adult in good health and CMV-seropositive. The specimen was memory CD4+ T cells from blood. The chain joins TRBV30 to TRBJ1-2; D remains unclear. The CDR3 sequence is CAWSVEGRGGYTF. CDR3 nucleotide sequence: TGTGCCTGGAGTGTGGAGGGCCGCGGCGGCTACACCTTC.